This T cell receptor (beta chain) came from a study of CD8+ T cells in alopecia areata. The CDR3 has 15 amino acids. The germline V gene encodes CDR1 SGHRS and CDR2 YFSETQ. Trimming stripped 1 base from V and 5 bases from J, with 16 bases between. Once RNA had been extracted, it was reverse transcribed into cDNA to act as the sequencing template. TCRdb keeps only in-frame clones here, not all; method: immunoSEQ multiplex PCR. The table shows 140,000 or so clones, with around 51% occurring only once. This clonotype originated in a human donor with alopecia areata. V and J are TRBV5-1 and TRBJ2-7; D might be TRBD1 or TRBD2, each matching 5 bases. This specimen consisted of CD4+ T cells sorted from blood, obtained at week 0. The chain's CDR3 is CASSLRGPGVHEQYF. The CDR3 nucleotides read TGCGCCAGCAGCTTGCGGGGACCAGGCGTCCACGAGCAGTACTTC.